The entry below describes one TCR beta chain. The sample belongs to a study of blood T cell repertoires in COVID-19. Study at large: Spain, Italy and the United States supplied samples that represented acute and convalescent COVID-19.

Authors' methods: By means of reference gene primer amplification, nucleated cell counts were estimated. Sequencing used immunoSEQ multiplex PCR; TCRdb keeps in-frame clones, though not all of them. The DNA was the basis for D and trimming; V, J and clone size are from that table. The sample consists of more than 150,000 clones, approximately 87% of them appearing once. This CDR3 has 13 amino acids. The V end was cut by 8 bases, the J end by 0 bases, with 10 bases between. The chain employs TRBV12-3 or TRBV12-4 and TRBJ1-2; D ambiguous. Sequenced input: peripheral blood. The receptor was isolated from a man between 35 and 55 years old with active or convalescent COVID-19. The CDR3 DNA sequence: TGTGCCAGCCTACTATCAGCTAACTATGGCTACACCTTC. Protein: CASLLSANYGYTF.